Listed below are T cell receptor beta chains from one sample, sequenced in a study of cytomegalovirus exposure and HLA in healthy donors. Sequenced by immunoSEQ multiplex PCR; TCRdb stores in-frame clones only, minus some. This repertoire shows some 91,000 clones, roughly 80% found once; its top ten account for less than 0.95%. Sequencing was carried out using PBMCs. Every receptor here comes from a woman between 55 and 75 years old in good health and CMV-seronegative. Both conserved end residues are part of each CDR3. The D gene is left open where the match is weak. Clone size is shown for a subset of rows, as once, few, many or a class of expanded clone.

clone size,J gene,D gene,V gene,CDR3 protein,CDR3 DNA
.,TRBJ1-3,TRBD1,TRBV5-1,CASRDRASGNTIYF,TGCGCCAGCCGAGACAGGGCCTCTGGAAACACCATATATTTT
.,TRBJ1-5,.,TRBV7-8,CASSLEMDDRPQHF,TGTGCCAGCAGCTTAGAGATGGATGACAGGCCCCAGCATTTT
.,TRBJ2-3,TRBD2,TRBV9,CASSGWTSGGFGTDTQYF,TGTGCCAGCAGCGGATGGACTAGCGGGGGTTTCGGCACAGATACGCAGTATTTT
.,TRBJ2-1,.,TRBV4-3,CASSQELAQDEQFF,TGCGCCAGCAGCCAAGAACTAGCTCAGGATGAGCAGTTCTTC
.,TRBJ2-7,TRBD1,TRBV4-1,CASSQGVDRGPYEQYF,TGCGCCAGCAGCCAAGGTGTGGACAGGGGGCCCTACGAGCAGTACTTC
.,TRBJ1-4,.,TRBV5-1,CASSAEINEKLFF,TGCGCCAGTTCGGCGGAGATCAATGAAAAACTGTTTTTT
.,TRBJ2-7,.,TRBV27,CASSPNGLPYEQYF,TGTGCCAGCAGTCCTAATGGACTGCCCTACGAGCAGTACTTC
.,TRBJ1-1,TRBD1,TRBV19,CASSSTGDTEAFF,TGTGCCAGTAGTTCGACAGGGGATACTGAAGCTTTCTTT
once,TRBJ1-2,TRBD1,TRBV29-1,CSVDTGQGLYGYTF,TGCAGCGTTGATACGGGACAGGGCCTCTATGGCTACACCTTC
.,TRBJ2-7,.,TRBV7-2,CASSLASGDEYEQYF,TGTGCCAGCAGCTTAGCCTCAGGGGATGAGTACGAGCAGTACTTC
.,TRBJ2-3,TRBD1,TRBV19,CASSSRQGGTDTQYF,TGTGCCAGTAGTTCTCGACAGGGGGGGACAGATACGCAGTATTTT
.,TRBJ2-7,.,TRBV5-8,CASSLREQYF,TGTGCCAGCAGCTTGCGCGAGCAGTACTTC
.,TRBJ1-5,.,TRBV7-8,CASSLGPGGNQPQHF,TGTGCCAGCAGCTTAGGCCCGGGAGGCAATCAGCCCCAGCATTTT
.,TRBJ1-2,.,TRBV7-9,CASSLGPDTRFYGYTF,TGTGCCAGCAGCTTAGGTCCAGATACCCGTTTCTATGGCTACACCTTC
.,TRBJ1-3,TRBD1,TRBV7-9,CASSPEDRAGNTIYF,TGTGCCAGCAGCCCTGAGGACAGGGCTGGAAACACCATATATTTT
.,TRBJ1-3,.,TRBV5-1,CASSLEGASGNTIYF,TGCGCCAGCAGCTTGGAAGGGGCATCTGGAAACACCATATATTTT
.,TRBJ2-3,.,TRBV5-1,CASSLGGTDTQYF,TGCGCCAGCAGCCTGGGCGGCACAGATACGCAGTATTTT
.,TRBJ1-4,TRBD1,TRBV9,CASSAGGQGNEKLFF,TGTGCCAGCAGCGCGGGGGGACAGGGTAATGAAAAACTGTTTTTT
few,TRBJ1-1,.,TRBV4-1,CASSPFKGGGTFF,TGCGCCAGCAGCCCCTTTAAAGGGGGGGGAACTTTCTTT
.,TRBJ2-1,TRBD2,TRBV28,CASSPGTSGYNEQFF,TGTGCCAGCAGCCCCGGGACTAGCGGCTACAATGAGCAGTTCTTC
.,TRBJ2-7,TRBD1,TRBV5-1,CASSPGTGGTYEQYF,TGCGCCAGCTCGCCAGGGACAGGCGGCACCTACGAGCAGTACTTC
once,TRBJ2-3,.,TRBV12-5,CASGPPQGDTQYF,TGTGCTAGTGGTCCCCCTCAGGGAGATACGCAGTATTTT
.,TRBJ2-3,.,TRBV11-2,CASSLDGGSTDTQYF,TGTGCCAGCAGCTTAGATGGCGGGTCCACAGATACGCAGTATTTT
.,TRBJ2-1,.,TRBV7-2,CASSPLRGEQFF,TGTGCCAGCAGCCCTCTTCGGGGTGAGCAGTTCTTC
.,TRBJ2-5,TRBD1,TRBV27,CASSGQGEETQYF,TGTGCCAGCAGTGGACAGGGGGAAGAGACCCAGTACTTC
.,TRBJ2-7,TRBD1,TRBV30,CAWSTGTVYEQYF,TGTGCCTGGAGTACCGGGACAGTCTACGAGCAGTACTTC
.,TRBJ2-1,.,TRBV11-2,CASRLVDEQFF,TGTGCCAGCCGGCTAGTCGATGAGCAGTTCTTC
.,TRBJ1-5,.,TRBV7-2,CASSLAGTPLQAQHF,TGTGCCAGCAGCTTAGCCGGGACACCCTTACAGGCCCAGCATTTT
few,TRBJ2-1,TRBD1,TRBV2,CASKEGALNEQFF,TGTGCCAGCAAAGAGGGGGCGCTTAATGAGCAGTTCTTC
.,TRBJ2-7,TRBD1,TRBV5-1,CASSLGQLYEQYF,TGCGCCAGCAGCCTGGGACAGCTCTACGAGCAGTACTTC
.,TRBJ1-2,.,TRBV4-3,CASSQETRYYGYTF,TGCGCCAGCAGCCAAGAAACGCGATACTATGGCTACACCTTC
once,TRBJ2-5,TRBD2,TRBV11-2,CASSLNGGGGETQYF,TGTGCCAGCAGCTTAAACGGCGGGGGGGGAGAGACCCAGTACTTC
.,TRBJ1-5,TRBD1,TRBV2,CASSRTGEGNQPQHF,TGTGCCAGCAGCCGGACAGGGGAAGGCAATCAGCCCCAGCATTTT
.,TRBJ2-1,TRBD2,TRBV9,CASSETLAGGPRYEQFF,TGTGCCAGCAGCGAAACCCTAGCGGGGGGGCCTAGGTATGAGCAGTTCTTC
.,TRBJ1-1,.,TRBV27,CASSPGGTNTEAFF,TGTGCCAGCAGTCCTGGGGGGACGAACACTGAAGCTTTCTTT
.,TRBJ2-1,TRBD2,TRBV2,CASSRLAGYNEQFF,TGTGCCAGCAGTCGATTAGCGGGGTACAATGAGCAGTTCTTC
.,TRBJ1-1,.,TRBV5-1,CASSLDSTATEAFF,TGCGCCAGCAGCTTGGATAGTACAGCCACTGAAGCTTTCTTT
.,TRBJ1-5,.,TRBV27,CASSLPRQEYQPQHF,TGTGCCAGCAGCCTTCCGAGACAGGAGTATCAGCCCCAGCATTTT
once,TRBJ2-2,.,TRBV4-3,CASSPTGTRKNTGELFF,TGCGCCAGCAGCCCCACCGGGACTCGGAAGAACACCGGGGAGCTGTTTTTT
.,TRBJ1-1,.,TRBV15,CATSRDPTFNTEAFF,TGTGCCACCAGCAGAGACCCGACATTCAACACTGAAGCTTTCTTT
.,TRBJ1-2,TRBD1,TRBV7-2,CASSSGQVRGYTF,TGTGCCAGCAGCTCGGGACAGGTGCGAGGCTACACCTTC
few,TRBJ1-2,TRBD1,TRBV29-1,CSVGDRVSGYTF,TGCAGCGTTGGAGACAGGGTGTCTGGCTACACCTTC
.,TRBJ2-3,TRBD2,TRBV28,CASSFFSGIGADTQYF,TGTGCCAGCAGTTTTTTTAGCGGGATAGGGGCAGATACGCAGTATTTT
.,TRBJ2-2,.,TRBV4-3,CASSQDRTANTGELFF,TGCGCCAGCAGCCAAGATCGGACAGCGAACACCGGGGAGCTGTTTTTT
.,TRBJ1-1,.,TRBV6-6,CASRRRGGITEAFF,TGTGCCAGCAGAAGGAGGGGAGGGATCACTGAAGCTTTCTTT
.,TRBJ1-3,TRBD1,TRBV7-9,CASSRLNTGDSGNTIYF,TGTGCCAGCAGCCGCCTCAATACAGGGGACTCTGGAAACACCATATATTTT
.,TRBJ1-5,TRBD1,TRBV28,CASRPPRQGSVNQPQHF,TGTGCCAGCAGGCCACCTCGACAGGGATCGGTCAATCAGCCCCAGCATTTT
.,TRBJ2-7,.,TRBV7-2,CASSLAASGVFYEQYF,TGTGCCAGCAGCTTAGCGGCTTCCGGGGTTTTCTACGAGCAGTACTTC
.,TRBJ1-1,.,TRBV20-1,CSAPRLTEAFF,TGCAGTGCTCCCAGGTTAACTGAAGCTTTCTTT
.,TRBJ1-5,TRBD1,TRBV10-3,CAISGDRGLQPQHF,TGTGCCATCAGTGGGGACAGGGGGCTTCAGCCCCAGCATTTT
.,TRBJ1-2,TRBD1,TRBV7-7,CASSHRDRGLGNYGYTF,TGTGCCAGCAGTCACCGGGACAGGGGGCTGGGTAACTATGGCTACACCTTC
.,TRBJ1-1,.,TRBV28,CASRGGGDGNTEAFF,TGTGCCAGCAGGGGAGGGGGAGACGGGAACACTGAAGCTTTCTTT
few,TRBJ1-2,TRBD1,TRBV2,CASTQTGDGYTF,TGTGCCAGCACCCAGACAGGGGACGGCTACACCTTC